The following is a TCR beta chain sequence with its context. Antigen specificity is unknown. These data come from a study of PD-1 blockade in classical Hodgkin lymphoma. Study-wide context: With a 2-week interval, patients received intravenous nivolumab at 3 mg/kg. Study-level findings and limits: While CD8+ TCR diversity did not rise significantly by C4D1, CD4+ TCR diversity did. The baseline diversity of complete responders showed similarity to that of newly diagnosed patients.

The repertoire was sequenced with immunoSEQ multiplex PCR; TCRdb's copy has only in-frame clones and lacks some. The profile shows roughly 2,500 clones, approximately 60% of them singletons. Germline V gene sequence: CDR1 SEHNR, CDR2 FQNEAQ (reference sequence). The V segment lost 5 bases and the J segment 8 bases; nucleotides outside the gene matches: 14. The CDR3 consists of 17 residues. The time point was: cycle 4 day 1 (C4D1), after around six weeks of nivolumab. Every patient was affected by relapse after autologous stem cell transplantation, while exposure to brentuximab vedotin was not uniform. After PBMCs were thawed, their CD8+ T cells were isolated by magnetic negative selection. Patients showed best responses of complete response, partial response or progressive disease.

The origin of this receptor is a human donor with classical Hodgkin lymphoma. The V and J genes are TRBV7-9 and TRBJ2-1; 11 positions match TRBD1. The specimen comprised CD8+ T cells from blood, sampled before the fourth cycle of nivolumab. The CDR3: CASSTSPGTGGRDEQFF. The DNA for the CDR3 is TGTGCCAGCAGCACAAGCCCCGGGACAGGGGGGAGGGATGAGCAGTTCTTC.